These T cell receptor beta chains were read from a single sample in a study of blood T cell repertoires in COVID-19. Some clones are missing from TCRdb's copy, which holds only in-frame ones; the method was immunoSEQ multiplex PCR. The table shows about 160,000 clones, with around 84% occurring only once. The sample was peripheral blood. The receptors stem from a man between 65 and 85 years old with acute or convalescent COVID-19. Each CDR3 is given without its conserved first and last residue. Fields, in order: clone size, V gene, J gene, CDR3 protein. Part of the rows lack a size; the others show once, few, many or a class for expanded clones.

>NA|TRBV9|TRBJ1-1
ASSNQENTEAF
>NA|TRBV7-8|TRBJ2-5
ASSLADRSQETQY
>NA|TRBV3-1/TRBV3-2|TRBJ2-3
ASSQDGRGGTDTQY
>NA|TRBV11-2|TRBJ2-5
ASSLDSPQGGGETQY
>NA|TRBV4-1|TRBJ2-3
ASSQDAAGLPDTQY
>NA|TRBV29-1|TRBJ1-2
SVPEGGYT
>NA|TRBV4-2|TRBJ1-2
ASSLLQDNYGYT
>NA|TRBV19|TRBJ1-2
ASSTFGTGYYGYT
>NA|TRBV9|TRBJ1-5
ASSVDRTGAGQPQH
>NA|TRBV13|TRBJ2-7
ASSLTGEGYEQY
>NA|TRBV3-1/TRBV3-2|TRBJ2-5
ASSQGKMGAVETQY
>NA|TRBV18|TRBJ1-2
ASSAYIPGTANYGYT
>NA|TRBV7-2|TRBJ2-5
ASSRDRGGRETQY
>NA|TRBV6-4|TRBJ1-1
ASSERDRVGWP
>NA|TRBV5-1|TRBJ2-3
ASSLEARRMGTQY
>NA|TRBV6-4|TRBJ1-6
ASSPYGLNSPLH
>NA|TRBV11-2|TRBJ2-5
ASSLAQGVGETQY
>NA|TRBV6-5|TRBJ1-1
ASSSVASPAF
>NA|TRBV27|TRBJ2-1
ASSLDPGLVYNEQF
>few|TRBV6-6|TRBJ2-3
ASSYPGQGTDTQY
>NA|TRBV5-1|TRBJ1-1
ASSPGPGGLNTEAF
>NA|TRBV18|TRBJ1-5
ASSGPGTGGGQPQH
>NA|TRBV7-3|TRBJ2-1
ASSLARSNEQF
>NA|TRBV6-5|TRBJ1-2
ASSLGQNYGYT
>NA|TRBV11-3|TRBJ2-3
ASSEGQGRTTDTQY
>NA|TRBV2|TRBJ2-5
ASSEARDGGETQY
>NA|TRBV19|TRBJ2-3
ASSIGQRTDTQY
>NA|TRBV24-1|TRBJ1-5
ATSDSEGLEPQH